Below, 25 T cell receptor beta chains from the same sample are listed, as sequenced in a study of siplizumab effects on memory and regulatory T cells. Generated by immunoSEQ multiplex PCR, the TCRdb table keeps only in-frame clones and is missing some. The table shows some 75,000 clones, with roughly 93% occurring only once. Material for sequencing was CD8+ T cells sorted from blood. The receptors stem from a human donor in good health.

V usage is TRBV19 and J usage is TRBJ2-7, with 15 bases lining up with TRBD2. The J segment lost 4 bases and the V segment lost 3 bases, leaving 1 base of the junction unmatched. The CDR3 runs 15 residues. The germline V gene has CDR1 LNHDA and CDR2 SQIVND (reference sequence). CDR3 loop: CASSMGLAGGYEQYF. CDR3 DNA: TGTGCCAGTAGTATGGGACTAGCGGGGGGATACGAGCAGTACTTC.

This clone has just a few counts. The CDR3 protein is CASSPSVNTEAFF. CDR3 sequence (DNA): TGCGCCAGCTCCCCCTCAGTGAACACTGAAGCTTTCTTT. V is TRBV5-1 and J is TRBJ1-1; no clear D gene. Germline CDR1 SGHRS, CDR2 YFSETQ. V dropped 7 bases and J dropped 0 bases, with 10 bases sitting between them. This CDR3 has 13 residues.

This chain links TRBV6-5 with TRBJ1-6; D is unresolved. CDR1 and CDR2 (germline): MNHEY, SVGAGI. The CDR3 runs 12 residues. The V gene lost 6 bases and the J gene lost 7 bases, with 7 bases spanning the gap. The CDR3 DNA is TGTGCCAGCAGCTCGACAAATTCACCCCTCCACTTT. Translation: CASSSTNSPLHF.

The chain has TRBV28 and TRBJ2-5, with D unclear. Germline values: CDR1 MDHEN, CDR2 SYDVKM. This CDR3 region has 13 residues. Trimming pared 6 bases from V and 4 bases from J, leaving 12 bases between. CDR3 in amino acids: CASSRSAPETQYF. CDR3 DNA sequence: TGTGCCAGCAGCCGGAGTGCCCCAGAGACCCAGTACTTC.

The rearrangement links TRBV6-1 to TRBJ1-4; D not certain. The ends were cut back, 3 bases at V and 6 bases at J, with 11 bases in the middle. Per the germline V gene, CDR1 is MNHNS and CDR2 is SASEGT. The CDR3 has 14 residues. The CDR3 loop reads CASSDWKLDEKLFF. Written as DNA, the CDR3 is TGTGCCAGCAGTGACTGGAAGCTAGATGAAAAACTGTTTTTT.

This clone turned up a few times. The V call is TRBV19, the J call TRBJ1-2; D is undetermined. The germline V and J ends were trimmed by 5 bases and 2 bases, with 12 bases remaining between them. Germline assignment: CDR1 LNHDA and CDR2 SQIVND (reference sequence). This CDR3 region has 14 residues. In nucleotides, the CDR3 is TGTGCCAGTAGTGTCAGTCTGAACAACTATGGCTACACCTTC. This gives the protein CASSVSLNNYGYTF.

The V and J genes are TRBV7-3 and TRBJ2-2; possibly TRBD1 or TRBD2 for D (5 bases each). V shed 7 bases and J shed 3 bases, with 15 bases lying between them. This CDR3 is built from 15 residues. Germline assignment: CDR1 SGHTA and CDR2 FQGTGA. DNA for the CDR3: TGTGCCAGCACCTCAAATGGGGGTTACACCGGGGAGCTGTTTTTT. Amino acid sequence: CASTSNGGYTGELFF. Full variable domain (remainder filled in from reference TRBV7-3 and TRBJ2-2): GAGVSQTPSNKVTEKGKYVELRCDPISGHTALYWYRQSLGQGPEFLIYFQGTGAADDSGLPNDRFFAVRPEGSVSTLKIQRTERGDSAVYLCASTSNGGYTGELFFGEGSRLTVL.

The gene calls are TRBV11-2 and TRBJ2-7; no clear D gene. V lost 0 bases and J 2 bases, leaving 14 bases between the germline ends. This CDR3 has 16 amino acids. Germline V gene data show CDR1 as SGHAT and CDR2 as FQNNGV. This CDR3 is CASSLDGHGPAYEQYF. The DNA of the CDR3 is TGTGCCAGCAGCTTAGATGGGCATGGCCCCGCCTACGAGCAGTACTTC.

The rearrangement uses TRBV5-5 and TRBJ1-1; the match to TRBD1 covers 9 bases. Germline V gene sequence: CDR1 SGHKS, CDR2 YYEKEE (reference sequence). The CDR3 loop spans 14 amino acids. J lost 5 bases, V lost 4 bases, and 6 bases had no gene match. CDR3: CASSAGTGLTEAFF. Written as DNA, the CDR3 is TGTGCCAGCAGCGCCGGGACAGGGTTAACTGAAGCTTTCTTT. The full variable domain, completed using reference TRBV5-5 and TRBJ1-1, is DAGVTQSPTHLIKTRGQQVTLRCSPISGHKSVSWYQQVLGQGPQFIFQYYEKEERGRGNFPDRFSARQFPNYSSELNVNALLLGDSALYLCASSAGTGLTEAFFGQGTRLTVV.

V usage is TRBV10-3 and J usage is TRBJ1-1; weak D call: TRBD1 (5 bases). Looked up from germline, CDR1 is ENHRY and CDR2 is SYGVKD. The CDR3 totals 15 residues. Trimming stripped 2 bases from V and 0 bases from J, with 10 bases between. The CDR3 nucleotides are TGTGCCATCAGTGAGATGGAGGGGATGAACACTGAAGCTTTCTTT. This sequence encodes CAISEMEGMNTEAFF.

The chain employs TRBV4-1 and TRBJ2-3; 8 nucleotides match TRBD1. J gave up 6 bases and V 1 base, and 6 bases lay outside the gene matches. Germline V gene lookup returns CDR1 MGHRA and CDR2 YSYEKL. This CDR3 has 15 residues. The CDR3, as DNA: TGCGCCAGCAGCCAAGTGAGGACAGGGCTGGATACGCAGTATTTT. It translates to CASSQVRTGLDTQYF.

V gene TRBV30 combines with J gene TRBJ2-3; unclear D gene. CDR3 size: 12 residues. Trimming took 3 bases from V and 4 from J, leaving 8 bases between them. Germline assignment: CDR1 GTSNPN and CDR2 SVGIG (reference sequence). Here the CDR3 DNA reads TGTGCCTGGAGGGTTGGGCCAGATACGCAGTATTTT. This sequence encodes CAWRVGPDTQYF. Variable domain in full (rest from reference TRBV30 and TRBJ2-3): SQTIHQWPATLVQPVGSPLSLECTVEGTSNPNLYWYRQAAGRGLQLLFYSVGIGQISSEVPQNLSASRPQDRQFILSSKKLLLSDSGFYLCAWRVGPDTQYFGPGTRLTVL.

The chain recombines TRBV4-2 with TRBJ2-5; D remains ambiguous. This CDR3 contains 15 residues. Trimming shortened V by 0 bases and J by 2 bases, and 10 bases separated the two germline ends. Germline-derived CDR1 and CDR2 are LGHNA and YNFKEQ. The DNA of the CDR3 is TGTGCCAGCAGCCAAGATCTCGAAGTACAAGAGACCCAGTACTTC. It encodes CASSQDLEVQETQYF.

The CDR3 loop is CASSLGLAGGSSYNEQFF. Written as DNA, the CDR3 is TGTGCCAGCAGCTTGGGACTAGCGGGGGGGAGCTCCTACAATGAGCAGTTCTTC. The chain links TRBV13 to TRBJ2-1, with TRBD2 matching over 16 bases. The CDR3 runs 18 residues. The germline CDR1 and CDR2 sequences are PRHDT and FYEKMQ (reference sequence). The V gene end was trimmed by 3 bases and the J gene end by 0 bases; junction bases not matched to a gene: 2.

The CDR3 nucleotides read TGTGCCAGCAGTGTGGGAGCAGGGGGCTACGAGCAGTACTTC. Translated, it gives CASSVGAGGYEQYF. The chain links TRBV2 to TRBJ2-7, with 7 bases matching TRBD1. CDR3 length: 14 residues. Germline V lookup: CDR1 SNHLY, CDR2 FYNNEI. V lost 4 bases and J lost 3; bases outside the gene matches: 6.

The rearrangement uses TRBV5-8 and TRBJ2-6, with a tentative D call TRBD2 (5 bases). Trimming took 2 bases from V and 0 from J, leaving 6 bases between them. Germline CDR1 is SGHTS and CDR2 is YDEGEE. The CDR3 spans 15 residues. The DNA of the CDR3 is TGTGCCAGCAGCTTAGGAGGCTCTGGGGCCAACGTCCTGACTTTC. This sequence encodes CASSLGGSGANVLTF.

CDR3 in DNA: TGTGCCAGCAGCTTTGATCAGGGTGGTCAGCCCCAGCATTTT. Encoded protein: CASSFDQGGQPQHF. V gene TRBV7-9 combines with J gene TRBJ1-5, with TRBD1 as a possible D gene (5 bases). From germline, CDR1 is SEHNR and CDR2 FQNEAQ (reference sequence). The CDR3 contains 14 residues. Trimming shortened V by 3 bases and J by 6 bases, and 12 bases separated the two germline ends. Variable domain in full (rest from reference TRBV7-9 and TRBJ1-5): DTGVSQNPRHKITKRGQNVTFRCDPISEHNRLYWYRQTLGQGPEFLTYFQNEAQLEKSRLLSDRFSAERPKGSFSTLEIQRTEQGDSAMYLCASSFDQGGQPQHFGDGTRLSIL.

As DNA, the CDR3 is TGTGCCAGCAGCTCGACAGCGAGCCCCTACGAGCAGTACTTC. As protein: CASSSTASPYEQYF. The chain has TRBV7-9 and TRBJ2-7, with D tentatively TRBD1 (5 bases). Per germline, CDR1 SEHNR and CDR2 FQNEAQ (reference sequence). V lost 4 bases, J lost 2 bases, and 12 bases lay in between. This CDR3 is 14 amino acids long.

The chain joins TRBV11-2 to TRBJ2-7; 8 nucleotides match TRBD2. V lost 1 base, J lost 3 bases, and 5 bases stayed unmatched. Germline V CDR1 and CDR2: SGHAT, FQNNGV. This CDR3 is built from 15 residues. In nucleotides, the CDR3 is TGTGCCAGCAGCTTAGCGGGGGGGGCCTTCTACGAGCAGTACTTC. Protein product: CASSLAGGAFYEQYF.

CDR3 loop: CASSFTTGPLGDEQFF. As DNA, the CDR3 is TGTGCCAGCAGTTTTACAACAGGGCCCCTCGGGGATGAGCAGTTCTTC. The J gene is TRBJ2-1, the V gene TRBV27, with D perhaps TRBD1 (6 bases). Looked up from germline, CDR1 is MNHEY and CDR2 is SMNVEV (reference sequence). Trimming removed 3 bases from V and 8 bases from J, with 20 bases in between. This CDR3 has 16 amino acids.

Here the CDR3 DNA reads TGTGCCTGGACCTTGGGAAACACTGAAGCTTTCTTT. The encoded protein is CAWTLGNTEAFF. The chain has TRBV30 and TRBJ1-1; D not resolved. The CDR3 contains 12 residues. Germline CDR1 is GTSNPN and CDR2 is SVGIG (reference sequence). With 4 bases removed from V and 2 bases from J, the gap between germline ends came to 8 bases.

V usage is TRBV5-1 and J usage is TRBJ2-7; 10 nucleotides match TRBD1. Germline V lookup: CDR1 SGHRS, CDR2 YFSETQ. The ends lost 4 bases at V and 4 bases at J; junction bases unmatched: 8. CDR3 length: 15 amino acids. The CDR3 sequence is CASSGGTGADYEQYF. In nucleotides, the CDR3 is TGCGCCAGCAGCGGAGGGACAGGGGCTGATTACGAGCAGTACTTC.

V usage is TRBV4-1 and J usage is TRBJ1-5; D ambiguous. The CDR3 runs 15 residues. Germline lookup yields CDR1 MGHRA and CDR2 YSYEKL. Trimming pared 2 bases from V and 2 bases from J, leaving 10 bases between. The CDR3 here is CASSQTRVGNQPQHF. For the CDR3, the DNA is TGCGCCAGCAGCCAAACGCGGGTTGGCAATCAGCCCCAGCATTTT.

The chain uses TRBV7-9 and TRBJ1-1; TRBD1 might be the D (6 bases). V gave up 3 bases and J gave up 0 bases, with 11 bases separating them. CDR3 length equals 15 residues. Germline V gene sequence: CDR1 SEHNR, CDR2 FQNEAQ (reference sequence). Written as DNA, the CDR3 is TGTGCCAGCAGCTTGGGGGGGCAAATGAACACTGAAGCTTTCTTT. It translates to CASSLGGQMNTEAFF.

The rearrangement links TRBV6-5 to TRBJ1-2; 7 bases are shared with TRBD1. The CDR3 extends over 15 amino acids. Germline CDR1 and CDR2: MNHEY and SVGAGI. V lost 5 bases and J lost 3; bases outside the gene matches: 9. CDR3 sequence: CASSPGTATYYGYTF. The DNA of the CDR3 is TGTGCCAGCAGTCCGGGGACAGCAACCTACTATGGCTACACCTTC.